This T cell receptor beta chain was profiled in a study of cytomegalovirus exposure and HLA in healthy donors. Concerning this clone: The antigen is not known.

Study conclusions and caveats: Available immune exposure information was restricted to CMV serostatus only. After further analysis at a later stage, 16,951 TCR beta sequences were associated with HLA alleles at 0.05 false discovery rate.

With 60 Vbeta and 13 Jbeta primers, the PCR was carried out. Some clones are missing from TCRdb's copy, which holds only in-frame ones; the method was immunoSEQ multiplex PCR. The table includes approximately 99,000 clones, about 80% detected once. Input material: PBMCs. This sequence was found in a male donor in good health and CMV-seropositive.

Written as DNA, the CDR3 is TGTGCCAGCAGCTTGGTGGGAGCGGGGGCGGCCGGGGAGCTGTTTTTT. This sequence encodes CASSLVGAGAAGELFF. J is TRBJ2-2 and V is TRBV5-6, with 8 bases aligning to TRBD2. The germline V gene encodes CDR1 SGHDT and CDR2 YYEEEE. The CDR3 extends over 16 amino acids. J was trimmed by 6 bases and V by 0 bases; bases with no gene match: 7.